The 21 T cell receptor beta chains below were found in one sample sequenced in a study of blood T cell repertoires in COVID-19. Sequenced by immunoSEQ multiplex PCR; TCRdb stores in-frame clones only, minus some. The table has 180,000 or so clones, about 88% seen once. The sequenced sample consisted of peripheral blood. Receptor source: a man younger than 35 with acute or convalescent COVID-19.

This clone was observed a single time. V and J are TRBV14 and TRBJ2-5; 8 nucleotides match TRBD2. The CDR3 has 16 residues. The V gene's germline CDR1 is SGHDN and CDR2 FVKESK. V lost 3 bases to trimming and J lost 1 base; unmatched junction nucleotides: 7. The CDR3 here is CASSQAPRGGQETQYF. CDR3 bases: TGTGCCAGCAGCCAGGCCCCACGGGGGGGCCAAGAGACCCAGTACTTC.

The CDR3 loop reads CASGGLAGGKETQYF. The DNA of the CDR3 is TGTGCCAGCGGGGGACTAGCGGGGGGTAAAGAGACCCAGTACTTC. The rearrangement joins TRBV7-9 to TRBJ2-5; TRBD2 agrees at 15 bases. Trimming removed 8 bases from V and 3 bases from J; junction bases left unmatched: 4. The length of the CDR3 is 15 residues. Germline V gene lookup returns CDR1 SEHNR and CDR2 FQNEAQ (reference sequence). Complete variable domain (other parts from reference TRBV7-9 and TRBJ2-5): DTGVSQNPRHKITKRGQNVTFRCDPISEHNRLYWYRQTLGQGPEFLTYFQNEAQLEKSRLLSDRFSAERPKGSFSTLEIQRTEQGDSAMYLCASGGLAGGKETQYFGPGTRLLVL.

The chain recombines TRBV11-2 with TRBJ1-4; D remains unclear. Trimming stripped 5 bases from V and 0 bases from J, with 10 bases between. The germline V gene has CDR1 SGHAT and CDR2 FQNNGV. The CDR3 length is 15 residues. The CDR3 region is CASSPASSTNEKLFF. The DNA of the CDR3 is TGTGCCAGCAGCCCCGCTAGTTCAACTAATGAAAAACTGTTTTTT.

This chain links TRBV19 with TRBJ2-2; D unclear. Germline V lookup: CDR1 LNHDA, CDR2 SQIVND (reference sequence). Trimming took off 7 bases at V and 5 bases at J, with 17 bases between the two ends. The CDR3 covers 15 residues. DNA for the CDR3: TGTGCCAGTACCCTTGGTGGGCAGATTACCGGGGAGCTGTTTTTT. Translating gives CASTLGGQITGELFF.

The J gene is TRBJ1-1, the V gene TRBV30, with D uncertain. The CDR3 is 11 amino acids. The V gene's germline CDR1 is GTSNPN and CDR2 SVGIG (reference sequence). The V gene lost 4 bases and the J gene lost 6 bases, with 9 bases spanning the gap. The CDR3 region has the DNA TGTGCCTGGAAACTGATCTCTGAAGCTTTCTTT. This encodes CAWKLISEAFF.

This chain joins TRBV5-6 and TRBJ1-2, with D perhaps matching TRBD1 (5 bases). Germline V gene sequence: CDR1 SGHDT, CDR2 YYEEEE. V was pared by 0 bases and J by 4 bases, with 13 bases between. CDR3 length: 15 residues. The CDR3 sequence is CASSLGQGHGYGYTF. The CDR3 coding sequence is TGTGCCAGCAGCTTGGGGCAGGGCCACGGCTATGGCTACACCTTC.

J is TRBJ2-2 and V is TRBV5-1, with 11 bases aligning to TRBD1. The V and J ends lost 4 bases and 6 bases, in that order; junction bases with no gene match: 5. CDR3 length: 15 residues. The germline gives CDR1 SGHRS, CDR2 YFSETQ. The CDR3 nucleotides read TGCGCCAGCAGCAATAAGGGACAGGGGGCCGGGGAGCTGTTTTTT. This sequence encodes CASSNKGQGAGELFF. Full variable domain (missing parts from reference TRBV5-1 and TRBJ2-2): KAGVTQTPRYLIKTRGQQVTLSCSPISGHRSVSWYQQTPGQGLQFLFEYFSETQRNKGNFPGRFSGRQFSNSRSEMNVSTLELGDSALYLCASSNKGQGAGELFFGEGSRLTVL.

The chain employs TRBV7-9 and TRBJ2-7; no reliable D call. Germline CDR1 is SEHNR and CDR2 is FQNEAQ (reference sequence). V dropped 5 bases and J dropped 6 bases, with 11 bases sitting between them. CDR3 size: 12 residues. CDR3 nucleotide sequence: TGTGCCAGCAGCCCACTCTCTCTCGAGCAGTACTTC. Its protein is CASSPLSLEQYF.

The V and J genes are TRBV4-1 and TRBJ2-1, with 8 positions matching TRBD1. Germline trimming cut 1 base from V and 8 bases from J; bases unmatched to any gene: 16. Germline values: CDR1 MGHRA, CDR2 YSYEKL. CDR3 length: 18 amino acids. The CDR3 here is CASSQGVGTGLFVDEQFF. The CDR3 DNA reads TGCGCCAGCAGCCAAGGAGTAGGGACAGGCCTTTTCGTCGATGAGCAGTTCTTC.

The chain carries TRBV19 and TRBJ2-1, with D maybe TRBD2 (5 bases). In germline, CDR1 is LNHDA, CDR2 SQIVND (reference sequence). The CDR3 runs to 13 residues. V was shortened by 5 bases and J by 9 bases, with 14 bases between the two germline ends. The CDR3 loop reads CASSPAGSSEQFF. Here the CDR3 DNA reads TGTGCCAGTAGTCCGGCGGGTAGCAGTGAGCAGTTCTTC. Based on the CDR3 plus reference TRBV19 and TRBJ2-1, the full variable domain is DGGITQSPKYLFRKEGQNVTLSCEQNLNHDAMYWYRQDPGQGLRLIYYSQIVNDFQKGDIAEGYSVSREKKESFPLTVTSAQKNPTAFYLCASSPAGSSEQFFGPGTRLTVL.

CDR3 coding DNA: TGTGCCAGCAGCCAAGGACAGGAGCGGGAAAAACTGTTTTTT. Protein: CASSQGQEREKLFF. V and J are TRBV11-2 and TRBJ1-4, with 7 bases lining up with TRBD1. After removal of 5 bases from V and 8 bases from J, the junction contained 8 bases not matched to a gene. The CDR3 runs 14 residues. The V gene's germline CDR1 is SGHAT and CDR2 FQNNGV. Filled out from reference TRBV11-2 and TRBJ1-4, the complete variable domain reads EAGVAQSPRYKIIEKRQSVAFWCNPISGHATLYWYQQILGQGPKLLIQFQNNGVVDDSQLPKDRFSAERLKGVDSTLKIQPAKLEDSAVYLCASSQGQEREKLFFGSGTQLSVL.

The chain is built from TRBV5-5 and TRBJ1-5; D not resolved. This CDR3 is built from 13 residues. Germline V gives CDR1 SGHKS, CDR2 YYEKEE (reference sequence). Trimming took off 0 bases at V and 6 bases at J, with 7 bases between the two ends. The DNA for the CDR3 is TGTGCCAGCAGCTTGGGTGGGAGTCAGCCCCAGCATTTT. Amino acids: CASSLGGSQPQHF.

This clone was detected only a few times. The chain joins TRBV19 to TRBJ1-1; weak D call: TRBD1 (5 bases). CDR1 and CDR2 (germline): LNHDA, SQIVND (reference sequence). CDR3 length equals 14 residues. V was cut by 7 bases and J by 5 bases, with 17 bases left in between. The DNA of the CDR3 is TGTGCCAGTAATAACTGGGACTCTGGGACTGAAGCTTTCTTT. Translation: CASNNWDSGTEAFF.

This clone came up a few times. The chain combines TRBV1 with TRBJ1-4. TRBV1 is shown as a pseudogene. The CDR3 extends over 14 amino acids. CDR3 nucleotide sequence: TGCACCAGCAGCCTCCCCCACTCTAATGAAAAACTGTTTTTT. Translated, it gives CTSSLPHSNEKLFF.

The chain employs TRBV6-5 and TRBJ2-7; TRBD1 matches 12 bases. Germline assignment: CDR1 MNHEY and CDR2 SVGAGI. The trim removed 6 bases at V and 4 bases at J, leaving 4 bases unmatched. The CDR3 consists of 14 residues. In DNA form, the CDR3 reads TGTGCCAGCAGGCCGGGACAGGGGGCATACGAGCAGTACTTC. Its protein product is CASRPGQGAYEQYF.

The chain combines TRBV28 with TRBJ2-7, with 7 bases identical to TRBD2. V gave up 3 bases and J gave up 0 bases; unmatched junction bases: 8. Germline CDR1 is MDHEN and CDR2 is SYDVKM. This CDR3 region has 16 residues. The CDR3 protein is CASSFGAGESSYEQYV. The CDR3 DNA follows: TGTGCCAGCAGTTTTGGGGCGGGGGAAAGCTCCTACGAGCAGTACGTC.

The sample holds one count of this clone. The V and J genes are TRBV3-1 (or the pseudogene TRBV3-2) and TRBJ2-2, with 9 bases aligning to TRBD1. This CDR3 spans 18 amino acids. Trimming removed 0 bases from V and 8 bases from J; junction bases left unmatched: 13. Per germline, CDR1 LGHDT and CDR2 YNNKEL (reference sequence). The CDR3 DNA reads TGTGCCAGCAGCCAAGATGCGGAGACAGGGGGAACCCTGGGGGAGCTGTTTTTT. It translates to CASSQDAETGGTLGELFF.

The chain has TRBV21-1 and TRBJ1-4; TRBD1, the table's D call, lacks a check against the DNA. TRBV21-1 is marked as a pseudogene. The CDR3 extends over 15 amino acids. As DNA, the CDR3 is TGTGCCAGCAGCAGAGACACAGGGGGCGAAGAAAAACTGTTTTTT. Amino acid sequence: CASSRDTGGEEKLFF.

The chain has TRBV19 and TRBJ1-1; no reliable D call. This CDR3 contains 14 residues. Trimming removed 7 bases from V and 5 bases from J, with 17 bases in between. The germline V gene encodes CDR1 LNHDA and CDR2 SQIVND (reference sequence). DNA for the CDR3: TGTGCCAGTATCCCCGGAGGGCCGTGGACTGAAGCTTTCTTT. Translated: CASIPGGPWTEAFF.

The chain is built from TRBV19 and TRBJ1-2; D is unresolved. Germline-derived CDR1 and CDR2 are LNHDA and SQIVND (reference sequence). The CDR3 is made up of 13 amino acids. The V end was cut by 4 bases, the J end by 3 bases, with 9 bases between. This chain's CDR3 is CASSTNLDYGYTF. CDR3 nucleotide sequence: TGTGCCAGTAGTACCAACTTGGACTATGGCTACACCTTC.

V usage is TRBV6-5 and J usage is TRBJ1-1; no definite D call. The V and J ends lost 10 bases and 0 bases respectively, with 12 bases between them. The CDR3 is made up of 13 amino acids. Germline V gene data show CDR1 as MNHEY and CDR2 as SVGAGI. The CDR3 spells CAIKTQMNTEAFF. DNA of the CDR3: TGTGCCATTAAAACACAGATGAACACTGAAGCTTTCTTT.